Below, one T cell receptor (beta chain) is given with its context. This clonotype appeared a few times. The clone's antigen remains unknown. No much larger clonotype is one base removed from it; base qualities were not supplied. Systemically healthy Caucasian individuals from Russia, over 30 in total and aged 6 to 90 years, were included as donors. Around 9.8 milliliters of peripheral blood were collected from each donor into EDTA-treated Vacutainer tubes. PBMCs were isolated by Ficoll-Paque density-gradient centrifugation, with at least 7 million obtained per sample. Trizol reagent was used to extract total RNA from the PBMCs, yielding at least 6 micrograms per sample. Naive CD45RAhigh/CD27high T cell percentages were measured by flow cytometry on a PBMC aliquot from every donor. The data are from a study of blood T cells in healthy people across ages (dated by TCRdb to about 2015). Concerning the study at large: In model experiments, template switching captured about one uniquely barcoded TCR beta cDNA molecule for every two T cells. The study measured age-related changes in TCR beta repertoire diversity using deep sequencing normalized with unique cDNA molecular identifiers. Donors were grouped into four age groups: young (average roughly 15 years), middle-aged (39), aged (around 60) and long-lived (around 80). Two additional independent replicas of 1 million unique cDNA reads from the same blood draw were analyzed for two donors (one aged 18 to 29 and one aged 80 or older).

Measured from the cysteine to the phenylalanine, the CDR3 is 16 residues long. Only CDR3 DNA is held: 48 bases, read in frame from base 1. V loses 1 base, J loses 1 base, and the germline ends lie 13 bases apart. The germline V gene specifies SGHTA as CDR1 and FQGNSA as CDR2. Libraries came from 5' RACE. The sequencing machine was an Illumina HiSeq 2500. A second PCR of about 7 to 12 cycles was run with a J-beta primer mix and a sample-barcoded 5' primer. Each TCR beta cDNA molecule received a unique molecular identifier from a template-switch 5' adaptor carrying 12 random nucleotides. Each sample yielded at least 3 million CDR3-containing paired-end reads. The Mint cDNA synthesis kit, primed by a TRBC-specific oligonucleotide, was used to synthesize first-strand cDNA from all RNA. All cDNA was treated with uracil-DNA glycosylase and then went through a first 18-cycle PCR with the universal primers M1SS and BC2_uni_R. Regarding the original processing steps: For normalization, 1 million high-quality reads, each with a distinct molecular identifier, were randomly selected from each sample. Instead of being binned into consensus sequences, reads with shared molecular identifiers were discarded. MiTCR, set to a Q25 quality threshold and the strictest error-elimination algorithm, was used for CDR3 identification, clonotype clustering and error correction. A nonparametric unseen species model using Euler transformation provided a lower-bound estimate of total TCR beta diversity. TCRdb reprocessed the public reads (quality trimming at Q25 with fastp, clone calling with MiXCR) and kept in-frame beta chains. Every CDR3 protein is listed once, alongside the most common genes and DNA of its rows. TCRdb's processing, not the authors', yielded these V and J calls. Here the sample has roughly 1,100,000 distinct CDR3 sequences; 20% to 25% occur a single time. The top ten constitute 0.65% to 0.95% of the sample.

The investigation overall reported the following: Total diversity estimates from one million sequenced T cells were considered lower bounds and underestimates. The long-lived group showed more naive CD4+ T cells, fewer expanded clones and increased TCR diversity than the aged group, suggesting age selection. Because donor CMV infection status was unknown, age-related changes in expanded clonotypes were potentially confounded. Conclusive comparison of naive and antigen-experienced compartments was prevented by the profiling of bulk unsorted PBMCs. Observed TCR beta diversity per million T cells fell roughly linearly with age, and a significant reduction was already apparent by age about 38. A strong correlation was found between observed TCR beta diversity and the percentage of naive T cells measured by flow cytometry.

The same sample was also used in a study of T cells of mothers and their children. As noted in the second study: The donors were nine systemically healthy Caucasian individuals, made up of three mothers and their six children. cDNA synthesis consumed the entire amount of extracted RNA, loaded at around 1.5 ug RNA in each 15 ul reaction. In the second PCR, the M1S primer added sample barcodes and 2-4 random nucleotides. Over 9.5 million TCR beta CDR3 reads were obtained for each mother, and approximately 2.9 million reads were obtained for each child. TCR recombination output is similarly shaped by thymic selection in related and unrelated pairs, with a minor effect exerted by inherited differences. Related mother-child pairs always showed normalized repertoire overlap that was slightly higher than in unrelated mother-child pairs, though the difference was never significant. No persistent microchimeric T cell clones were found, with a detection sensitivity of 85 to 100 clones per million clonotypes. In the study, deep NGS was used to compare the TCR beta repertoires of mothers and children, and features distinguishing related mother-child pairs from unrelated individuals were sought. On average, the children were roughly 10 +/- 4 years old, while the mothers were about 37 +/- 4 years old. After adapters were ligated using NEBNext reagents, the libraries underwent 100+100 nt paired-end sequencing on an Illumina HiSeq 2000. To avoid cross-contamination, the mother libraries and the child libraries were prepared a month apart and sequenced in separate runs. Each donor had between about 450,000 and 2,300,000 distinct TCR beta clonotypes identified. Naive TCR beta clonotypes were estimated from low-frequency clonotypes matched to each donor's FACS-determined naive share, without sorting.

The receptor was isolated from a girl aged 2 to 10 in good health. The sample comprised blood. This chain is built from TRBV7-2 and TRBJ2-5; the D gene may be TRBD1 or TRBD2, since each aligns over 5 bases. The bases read TGTGCCAGCAGCTTAGTTTCCGGGACCGTCCAAGAGACCCAGTACTTC. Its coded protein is CASSLVSGTVQETQYF.